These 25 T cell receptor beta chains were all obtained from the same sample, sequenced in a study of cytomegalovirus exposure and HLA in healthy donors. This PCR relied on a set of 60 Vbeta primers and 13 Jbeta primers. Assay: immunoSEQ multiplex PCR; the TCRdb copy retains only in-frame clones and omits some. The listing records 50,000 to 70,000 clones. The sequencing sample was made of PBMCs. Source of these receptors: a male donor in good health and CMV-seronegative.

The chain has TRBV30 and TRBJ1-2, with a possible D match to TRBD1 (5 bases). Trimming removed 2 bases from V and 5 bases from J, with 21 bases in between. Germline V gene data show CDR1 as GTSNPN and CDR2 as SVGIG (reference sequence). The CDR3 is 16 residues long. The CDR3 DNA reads TGTGCCTGGAGTAGCGTAAGGGAAAGGGGATCATATGGCTACACCTTC. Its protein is CAWSSVRERGSYGYTF.

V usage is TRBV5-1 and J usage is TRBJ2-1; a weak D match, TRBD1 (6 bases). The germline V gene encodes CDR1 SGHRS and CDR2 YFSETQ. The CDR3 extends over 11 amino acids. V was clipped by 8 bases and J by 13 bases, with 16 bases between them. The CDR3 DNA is TGCGCCAGAAGCATCCGGGACATTCAGTTCTTC. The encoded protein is CARSIRDIQFF.

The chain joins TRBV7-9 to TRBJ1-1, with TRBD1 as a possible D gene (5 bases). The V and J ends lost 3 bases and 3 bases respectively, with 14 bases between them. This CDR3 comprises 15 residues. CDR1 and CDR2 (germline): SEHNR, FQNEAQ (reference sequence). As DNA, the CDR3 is TGTGCCAGCAGCTTTGACGTAGGCAGGGACACTGAAGCTTTCTTT. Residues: CASSFDVGRDTEAFF.

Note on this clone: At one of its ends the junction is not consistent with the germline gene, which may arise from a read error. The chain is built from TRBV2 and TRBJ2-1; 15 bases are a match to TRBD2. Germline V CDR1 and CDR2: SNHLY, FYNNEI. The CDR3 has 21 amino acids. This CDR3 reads CASSEVILGLAGGSSDNEQFF. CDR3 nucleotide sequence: TGTGCCAGCAGTGAAGTTATACTCGGACTAGCGGGGGGGAGCTCCGACAATGAGCAGTTCTTC.

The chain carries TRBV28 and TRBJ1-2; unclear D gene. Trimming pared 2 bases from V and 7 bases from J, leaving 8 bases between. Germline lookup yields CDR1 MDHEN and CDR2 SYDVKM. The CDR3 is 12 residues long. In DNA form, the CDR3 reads TGTGCCAGCAGTTTAGGGAGGGTTGGCTACACCTTC. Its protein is CASSLGRVGYTF.

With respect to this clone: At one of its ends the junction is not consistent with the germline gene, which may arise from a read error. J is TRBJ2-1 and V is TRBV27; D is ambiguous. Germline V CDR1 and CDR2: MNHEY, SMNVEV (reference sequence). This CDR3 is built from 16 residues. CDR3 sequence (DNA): TGTGCCAGCAGTTCGATCGACGGTAGCTCCGACAATGAGCAGTTCTTC. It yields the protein CASSSIDGSSDNEQFF.

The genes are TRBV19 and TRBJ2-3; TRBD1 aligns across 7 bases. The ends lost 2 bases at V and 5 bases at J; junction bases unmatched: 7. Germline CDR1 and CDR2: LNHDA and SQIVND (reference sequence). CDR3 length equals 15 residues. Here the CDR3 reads CASSIPAGGKDTQYF. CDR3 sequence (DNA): TGTGCCAGTAGTATACCGGCAGGGGGTAAAGATACGCAGTATTTT. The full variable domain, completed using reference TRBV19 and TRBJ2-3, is DGGITQSPKYLFRKEGQNVTLSCEQNLNHDAMYWYRQDPGQGLRLIYYSQIVNDFQKGDIAEGYSVSREKKESFPLTVTSAQKNPTAFYLCASSIPAGGKDTQYFGPGTRLTVL.

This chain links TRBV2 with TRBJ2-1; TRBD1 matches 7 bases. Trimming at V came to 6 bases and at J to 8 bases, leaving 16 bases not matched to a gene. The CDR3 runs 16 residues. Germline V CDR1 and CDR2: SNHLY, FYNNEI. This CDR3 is CASRGFGTEKGDEQFF. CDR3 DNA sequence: TGTGCCAGCAGGGGATTTGGGACAGAGAAGGGGGATGAGCAGTTCTTC.

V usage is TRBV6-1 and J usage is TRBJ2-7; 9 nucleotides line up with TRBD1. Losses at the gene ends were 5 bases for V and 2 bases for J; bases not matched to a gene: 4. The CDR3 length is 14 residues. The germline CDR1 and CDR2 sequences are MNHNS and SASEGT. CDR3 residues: CASSPGQGAYEQYF. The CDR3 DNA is TGTGCCAGCAGTCCGGGACAGGGAGCCTACGAGCAGTACTTC.

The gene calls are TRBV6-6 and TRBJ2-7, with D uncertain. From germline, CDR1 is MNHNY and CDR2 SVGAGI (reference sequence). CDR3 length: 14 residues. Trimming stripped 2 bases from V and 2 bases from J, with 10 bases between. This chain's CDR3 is CASSYQDFAYEQYF. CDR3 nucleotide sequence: TGTGCCAGCAGTTACCAAGACTTCGCCTACGAGCAGTACTTC.

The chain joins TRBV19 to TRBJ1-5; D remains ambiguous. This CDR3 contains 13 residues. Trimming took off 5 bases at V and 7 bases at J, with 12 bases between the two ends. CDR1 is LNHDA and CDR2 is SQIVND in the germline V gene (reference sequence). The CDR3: CASSSWGVQPQHF. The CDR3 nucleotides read TGTGCCAGTAGTTCCTGGGGAGTACAGCCCCAGCATTTT.

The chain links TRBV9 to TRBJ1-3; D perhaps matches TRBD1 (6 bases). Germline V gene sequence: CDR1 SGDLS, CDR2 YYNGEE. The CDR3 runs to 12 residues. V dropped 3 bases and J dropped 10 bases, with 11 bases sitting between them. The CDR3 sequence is CASSGYRETIYF. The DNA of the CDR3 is TGTGCCAGCAGCGGCTACAGGGAAACCATATATTTT.

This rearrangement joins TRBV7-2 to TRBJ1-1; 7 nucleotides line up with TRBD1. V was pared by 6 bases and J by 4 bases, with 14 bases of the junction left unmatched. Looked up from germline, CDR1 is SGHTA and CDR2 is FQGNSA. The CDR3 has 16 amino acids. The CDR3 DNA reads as TGTGCCAGCAGAAGAAATCAAGGGGGCAGCGGCACTGAAGCTTTCTTT. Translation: CASRRNQGGSGTEAFF.

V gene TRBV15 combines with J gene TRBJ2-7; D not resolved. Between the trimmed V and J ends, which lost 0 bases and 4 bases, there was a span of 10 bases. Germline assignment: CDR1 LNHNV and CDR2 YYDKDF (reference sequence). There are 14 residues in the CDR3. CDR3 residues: CATSREGPAYEQYF. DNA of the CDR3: TGTGCCACCAGCAGAGAGGGCCCCGCGTACGAGCAGTACTTC.

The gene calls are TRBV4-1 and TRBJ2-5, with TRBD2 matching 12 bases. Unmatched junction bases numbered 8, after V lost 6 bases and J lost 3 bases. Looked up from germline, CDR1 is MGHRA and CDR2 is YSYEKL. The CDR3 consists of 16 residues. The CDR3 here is CASRRLAGALEETQYF. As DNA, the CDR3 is TGCGCCAGCAGGAGACTAGCGGGGGCTTTAGAAGAGACCCAGTACTTC.

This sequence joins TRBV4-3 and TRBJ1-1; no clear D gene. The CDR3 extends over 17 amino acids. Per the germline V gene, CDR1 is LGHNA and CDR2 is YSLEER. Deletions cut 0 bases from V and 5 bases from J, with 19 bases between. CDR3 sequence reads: CASSQEFRSYGETEAFF. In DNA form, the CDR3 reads TGCGCCAGCAGCCAAGAATTTCGTAGCTACGGGGAGACTGAAGCTTTCTTT.

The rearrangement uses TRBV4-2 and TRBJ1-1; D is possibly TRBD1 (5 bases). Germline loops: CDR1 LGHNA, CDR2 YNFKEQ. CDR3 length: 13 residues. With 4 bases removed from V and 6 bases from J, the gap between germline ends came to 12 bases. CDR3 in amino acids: CASSLSGDSEAFF. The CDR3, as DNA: TGTGCCAGCAGCCTCTCGGGGGACTCTGAAGCTTTCTTT.

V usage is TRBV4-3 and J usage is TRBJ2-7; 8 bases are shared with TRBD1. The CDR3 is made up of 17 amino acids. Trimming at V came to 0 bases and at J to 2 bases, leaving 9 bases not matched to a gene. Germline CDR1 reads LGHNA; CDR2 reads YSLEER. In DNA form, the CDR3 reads TGCGCCAGCAGCCAAGATCTGGACAGGGTTAGGGCCTACGAGCAGTACTTC. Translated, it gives CASSQDLDRVRAYEQYF.

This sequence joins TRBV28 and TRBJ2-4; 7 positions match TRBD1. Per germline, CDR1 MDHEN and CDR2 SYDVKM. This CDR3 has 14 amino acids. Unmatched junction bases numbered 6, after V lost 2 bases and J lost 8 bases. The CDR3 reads CASSLRQGGDIQYF. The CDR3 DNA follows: TGTGCCAGCAGTTTAAGACAGGGTGGGGACATTCAGTACTTC.

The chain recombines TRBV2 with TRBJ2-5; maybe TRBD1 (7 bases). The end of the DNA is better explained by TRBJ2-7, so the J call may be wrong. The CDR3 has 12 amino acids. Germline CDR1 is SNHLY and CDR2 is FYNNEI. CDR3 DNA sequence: TGTGCCAGCATGGCAGGGGGGTACGAGCAGTACTTC. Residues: CASMAGGYEQYF.

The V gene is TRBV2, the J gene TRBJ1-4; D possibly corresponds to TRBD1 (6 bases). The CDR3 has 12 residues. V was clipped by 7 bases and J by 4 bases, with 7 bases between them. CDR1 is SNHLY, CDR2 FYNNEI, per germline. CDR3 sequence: CASIQGNEKLFF. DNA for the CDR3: TGTGCCAGCATACAGGGTAATGAAAAACTGTTTTTT.

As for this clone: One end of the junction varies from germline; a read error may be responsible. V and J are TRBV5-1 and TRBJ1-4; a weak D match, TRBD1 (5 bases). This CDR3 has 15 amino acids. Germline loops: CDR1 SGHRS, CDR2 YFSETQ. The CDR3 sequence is CASSPNRSSKEKLFF. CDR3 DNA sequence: TGCGCCAGCAGCCCGAACAGGTCATCTAAGGAAAAACTGTTTTTT.

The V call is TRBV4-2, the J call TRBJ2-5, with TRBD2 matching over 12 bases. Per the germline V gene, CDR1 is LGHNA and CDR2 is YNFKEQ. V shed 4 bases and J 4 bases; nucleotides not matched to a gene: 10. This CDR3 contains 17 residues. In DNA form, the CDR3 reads TGTGCCAGCAGCCCCCGGACTAGCGGGGACTCACGAGAGACCCAGTACTTC. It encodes CASSPRTSGDSRETQYF.

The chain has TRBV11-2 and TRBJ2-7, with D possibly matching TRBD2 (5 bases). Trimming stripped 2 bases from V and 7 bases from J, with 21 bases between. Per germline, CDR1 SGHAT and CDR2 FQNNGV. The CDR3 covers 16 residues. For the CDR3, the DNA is TGTGCCAGCAGCTTACCCCCGGCAGGCTCCCCGGGGGAGCAGTACTTC. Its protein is CASSLPPAGSPGEQYF.

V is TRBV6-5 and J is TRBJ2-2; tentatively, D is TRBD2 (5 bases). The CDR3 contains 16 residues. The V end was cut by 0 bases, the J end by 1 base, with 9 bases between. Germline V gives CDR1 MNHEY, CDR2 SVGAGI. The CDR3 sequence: CASSYSTRGNTGELFF. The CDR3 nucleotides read TGTGCCAGCAGTTACTCGACCCGGGGGAACACCGGGGAGCTGTTTTTT.